This passage covers 15 T cell receptor beta chains from one sample sequenced in a study of T cells in Graves' hyperthyroidism and ophthalmopathy. RNA transcripts were the template for amplifying TCR beta CDR3 regions. First-round RT-PCR targeting the TCR CDR3 was performed with the HTBI primer set. From the multiplex PCR reads, TCRdb called clonotypes with MiXCR, one entry per CDR3 protein. The sample contains around 760,000 distinct CDR3 sequences, under 45% of which appear only once. The sample was blood. Every receptor here comes from a woman in her forties with Graves' hyperthyroidism.

V is TRBV28 and J is TRBJ1-5; 12 bases agree with TRBD1. This CDR3 is built from 16 residues. Germline V gene data show CDR1 as MDHEN and CDR2 as SYDVKM. After removal of 6 bases from V and 7 bases from J, the junction contained 10 bases not matched to a gene. CDR3 coding DNA: TGTGCCAGCAGAGAGGGACAGGGGGCGTCTTGGCAGCCCCAGCATTTT. Translation gives CASREGQGASWQPQHF.

The chain is built from TRBV20-1 and TRBJ2-7; D is ambiguous. Germline V gene lookup returns CDR1 DFQATT and CDR2 SNEGSKA (reference sequence). V lost 3 bases and J 8 bases, leaving 17 bases between the germline ends. The length of the CDR3 is 13 residues. The CDR3 loop is CSARATIHGKQYF. The CDR3 DNA reads TGCAGTGCTAGGGCAACTATCCATGGGAAGCAGTACTTC.

The chain is built from TRBV20-1 and TRBJ2-7; 9 bases agree with TRBD1. The V gene end was trimmed by 4 bases and the J gene end by 3 bases; junction bases not matched to a gene: 10. This CDR3 region has 15 residues. The germline CDR1 and CDR2 sequences are DFQATT and SNEGSKA (reference sequence). CDR3 region: CSAKVGTGRIYEQYF. The CDR3 region has the DNA TGCAGTGCTAAAGTGGGGACAGGGCGAATCTACGAGCAGTACTTC.

CDR3: CASRSGGVAQYF. The CDR3 DNA reads TGTGCCAGTAGGAGCGGGGGTGTGGCCCAGTACTTC. The chain has TRBV19 and TRBJ2-5, with 8 bases that match TRBD2. The CDR3 sequence is 12 residues long. V was clipped by 6 bases and J by 9 bases; unmatched bases: 6. The germline gives CDR1 LNHDA, CDR2 SQIVND (reference sequence).

Comments on this clonotype: This may be a read error: a much more frequent sequence differs by one nucleotide. The chain has TRBV7-9 and TRBJ1-4; 7 bases are a match to TRBD1. Trimming removed 5 bases from V and 6 bases from J; junction bases left unmatched: 6. The germline gives CDR1 SEHNR, CDR2 FQNEAQ (reference sequence). This CDR3 is built from 14 residues. The CDR3, as DNA: TGTGCCAGCAGCCCGACAGGGACGCATGAAAAACTGTTTTTT. Its protein product is CASSPTGTHEKLFF.

The chain recombines TRBV9 with TRBJ1-2; perhaps TRBD1 as D (5 bases). The germline V and J ends were trimmed by 4 bases and 8 bases, with 18 bases remaining between them. CDR3 size: 14 residues. CDR1 is SGDLS, CDR2 YYNGEE, per germline. The CDR3 sequence: CASSQGRQGGGYTF. CDR3 coding DNA: TGTGCCAGCAGCCAAGGGCGGCAGGGCGGAGGCTACACCTTC.

The rearrangement joins TRBV6-5 to TRBJ1-2; 7 nucleotides match TRBD1. The CDR3 sequence is 15 residues long. The germline V gene has CDR1 MNHEY and CDR2 SVGAGI. V lost 6 bases and J lost 2; bases outside the gene matches: 9. The CDR3 sequence is CASSRRQGANYGYTF. Here the CDR3 DNA reads TGTGCCAGCAGCCGGCGACAGGGCGCAAACTATGGCTACACCTTC.

In its sample, this clonotype was seen a few times. This rearrangement joins TRBV25-1 to TRBJ2-1; D might be TRBD2 (5 bases). The CDR3 covers 19 residues. The V end lost 3 bases, the J end lost 7 bases, and 28 bases lay between the germline ends. CDR1 is MGHDK and CDR2 is SYGVNS in the germline V gene. The CDR3: CASSEVSWVTGRGENEQFF. As DNA, the CDR3 is TGTGCCAGCAGTGAGGTTTCATGGGTTACGGGAAGAGGCGAGAATGAGCAGTTCTTC.

The chain couples TRBV7-2 to TRBJ1-4; tentatively, D is TRBD1 (6 bases). CDR1 SGHTA and CDR2 FQGNSA come from the germline V gene. V lost 4 bases and J 5 bases, leaving 20 bases between the germline ends. The CDR3 consists of 17 residues. CDR3 sequence: CASSSQEGQVDNEKLFF. The CDR3 DNA follows: TGTGCCAGCAGCTCCCAGGAGGGACAAGTAGACAATGAAAAACTGTTTTTT.

The chain recombines TRBV24-1 with TRBJ2-3, with D possibly matching TRBD1 (6 bases). Germline loops: CDR1 KGHDR, CDR2 SFDVKD. Trimming took 9 bases from V and 1 from J, leaving 10 bases between them. CDR3 length: 13 residues. The CDR3 nucleotides are TGTGCCACCGGGGGCGGAGGCACAGATACGCAGTATTTT. Encoded protein: CATGGGGTDTQYF.

This clonotype appeared many times. The CDR3 sequence is CASSELGREEGKLFF. DNA of the CDR3: TGTGCCAGCAGTGAGTTGGGCAGGGAGGAAGGAAAACTGTTTTTT. The chain recombines TRBV2 with TRBJ1-4, with D maybe TRBD1 (5 bases). The germline V gene has CDR1 SNHLY and CDR2 FYNNEI. CDR3 length equals 15 residues. Trimming took 3 bases from V and 10 from J, leaving 18 bases between them.

This clonotype appeared a few times. The chain carries TRBV2 and TRBJ2-5; D might be TRBD2 (6 bases). The J call may not be correct, given that the DNA end is closer to TRBJ2-7. The CDR3 loop spans 14 amino acids. CDR1 and CDR2 (germline): SNHLY, FYNNEI. The CDR3 loop reads CASSEQGGANEQYF. In DNA form, the CDR3 reads TGTGCCAGCAGTGAACAAGGCGGGGCGAACGAGCAGTACTTC.

The V call is TRBV10-3, the J call TRBJ2-3, with D possibly matching TRBD2 (7 bases). The germline V and J ends were trimmed by 2 bases and 5 bases, with 20 bases remaining between them. CDR1 is ENHRY and CDR2 is SYGVKD in the germline V gene. CDR3 length: 17 amino acids. CDR3 residues: CAISEKIEGGRRDTQYF. CDR3 nucleotide sequence: TGTGCCATCAGTGAGAAAATTGAGGGGGGGCGGAGAGATACGCAGTATTTT.

About this clonotype itself: A much larger clone lies a single base off, so this may be a read error. The CDR3 carries no conserved terminal phenylalanine or tryptophan, so it likely arises from a read error. The rearrangement joins TRBV13 to TRBJ2-2, with D maybe TRBD1 (6 bases). With 4 bases removed from V and 3 bases from J, the gap between germline ends came to 9 bases. This CDR3 has 14 amino acids. Per the germline V gene, CDR1 is PRHDT and CDR2 is FYEKMQ (reference sequence). Here the CDR3 reads CASSSRTDTGELFV. CDR3 coding DNA: TGTGCCAGCAGCTCCCGGACAGACACCGGGGAGCTGTTTGTT.

The sample holds many counts of this clonotype. This chain links TRBV7-6 with TRBJ1-2; D remains unclear. The CDR3 contains 14 residues. Germline V gene lookup returns CDR1 SGHVS and CDR2 FNYEAQ. The V end was cut by 1 base, the J end by 4 bases, with 10 bases between. For the CDR3, the DNA is TGTGCCAGCAGCTTAGGGCTCGCTAGCTATGGCTACACCTTC. Translation gives CASSLGLASYGYTF.